The T cell receptor beta chain described here comes from a study of cytomegalovirus exposure and HLA in healthy donors. As for the study in general: Earlier findings included some 100 million unique TCR beta sequences obtained from about 170 million T cells.

Notes on this clone: The antigen is undetermined.

Study outcomes and limitations: In a later analysis, HLA-C alleles had the fewest associated TCRs, DRB1 alleles the most. Immune exposure data for these donors was limited to CMV serostatus. Per published reports, the classifier diagnosed cytomegalovirus status with high specificity and sensitivity.

PCR involved 60 Vbeta and 13 Jbeta primers. Method: immunoSEQ multiplex PCR; TCRdb's copy keeps in-frame clones and lacks some. The sample consists of around 150,000 clones, roughly 71% of them appearing once. The V end lost 3 bases, the J end lost 7 bases, and 17 bases lay between the germline ends. Germline lookup yields CDR1 SGHRS and CDR2 YFSETQ. The CDR3 contains 16 residues. The chain combines TRBV5-1 with TRBJ1-6; weak D call: TRBD1 (5 bases). The TCR comes from a woman aged 40 to 50 in good health and CMV-seronegative. Material for sequencing was PBMCs. CDR3 bases: TGCGCCAGCAGCTCGGGGACTTACGGTAGAAATTCACCCCTCCACTTT. Its translation is CASSSGTYGRNSPLHF.